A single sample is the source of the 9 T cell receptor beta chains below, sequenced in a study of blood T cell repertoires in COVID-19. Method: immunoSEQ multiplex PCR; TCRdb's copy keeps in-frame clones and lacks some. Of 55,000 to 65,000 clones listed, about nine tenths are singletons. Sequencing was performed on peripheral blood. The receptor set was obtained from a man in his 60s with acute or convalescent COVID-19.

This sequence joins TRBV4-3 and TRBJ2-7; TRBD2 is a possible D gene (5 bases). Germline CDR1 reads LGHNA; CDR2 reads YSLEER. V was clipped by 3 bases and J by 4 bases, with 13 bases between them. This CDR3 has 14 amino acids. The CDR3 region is CASSQDSDGYEQYF. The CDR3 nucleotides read TGCGCCAGCAGCCAGGACTCTGACGGGTACGAGCAGTACTTC.

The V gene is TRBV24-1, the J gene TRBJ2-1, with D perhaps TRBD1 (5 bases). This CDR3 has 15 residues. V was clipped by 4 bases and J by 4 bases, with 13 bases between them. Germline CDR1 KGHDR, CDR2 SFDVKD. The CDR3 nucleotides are TGTGCCACCAGTGAAACGGACACCCTGTACAATGAGCAGTTCTTC. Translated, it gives CATSETDTLYNEQFF.

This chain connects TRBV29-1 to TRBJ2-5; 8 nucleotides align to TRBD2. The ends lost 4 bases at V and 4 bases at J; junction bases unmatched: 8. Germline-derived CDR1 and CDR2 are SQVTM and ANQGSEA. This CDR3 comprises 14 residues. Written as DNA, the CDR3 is TGCAGCGTTGCCCCCGGACTAGCACGAGAGACCCAGTACTTC. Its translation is CSVAPGLARETQYF. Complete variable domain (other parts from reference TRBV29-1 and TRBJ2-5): SAVISQKPSRDICQRGTSLTIQCQVDSQVTMMFWYRQQPGQSLTLIATANQGSEATYESGFVIDKFPISRPNLTFSTLTVSNMSPEDSSIYLCSVAPGLARETQYFGPGTRLLVL.

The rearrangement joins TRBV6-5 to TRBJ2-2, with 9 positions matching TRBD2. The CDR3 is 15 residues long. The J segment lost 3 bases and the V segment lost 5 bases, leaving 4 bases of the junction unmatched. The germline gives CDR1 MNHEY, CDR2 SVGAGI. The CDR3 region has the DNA TGTGCCAGCAGTCGACTAGCGGTGTACACCGGGGAGCTGTTTTTT. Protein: CASSRLAVYTGELFF.

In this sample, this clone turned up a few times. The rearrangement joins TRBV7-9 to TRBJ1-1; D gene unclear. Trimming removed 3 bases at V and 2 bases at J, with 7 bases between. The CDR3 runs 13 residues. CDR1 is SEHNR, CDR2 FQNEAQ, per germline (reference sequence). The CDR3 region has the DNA TGTGCCAGCAGCTTCGCAGGTAACACTGAAGCTTTCTTT. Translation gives CASSFAGNTEAFF.

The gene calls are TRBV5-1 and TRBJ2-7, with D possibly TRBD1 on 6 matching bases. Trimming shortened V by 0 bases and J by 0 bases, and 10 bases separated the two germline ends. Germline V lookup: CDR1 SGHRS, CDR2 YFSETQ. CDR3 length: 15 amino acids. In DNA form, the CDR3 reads TGCGCCAGCAGCTTGGATCGGGACAACTCCTACGAGCAGTACTTC. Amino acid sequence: CASSLDRDNSYEQYF.

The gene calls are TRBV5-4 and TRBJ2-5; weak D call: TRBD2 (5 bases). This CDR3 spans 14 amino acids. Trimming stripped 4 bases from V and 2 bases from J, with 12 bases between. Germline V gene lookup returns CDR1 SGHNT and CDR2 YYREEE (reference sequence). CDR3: CASSPGLEQETQYF. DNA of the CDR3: TGTGCCAGCAGCCCAGGACTTGAACAAGAGACCCAGTACTTC.

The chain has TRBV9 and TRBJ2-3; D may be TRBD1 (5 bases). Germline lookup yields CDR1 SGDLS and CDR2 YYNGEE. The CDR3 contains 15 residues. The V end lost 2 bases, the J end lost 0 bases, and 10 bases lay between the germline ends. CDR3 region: CASSVQGTSTDTQYF. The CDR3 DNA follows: TGTGCCAGCAGCGTCCAGGGTACTAGCACAGATACGCAGTATTTT.

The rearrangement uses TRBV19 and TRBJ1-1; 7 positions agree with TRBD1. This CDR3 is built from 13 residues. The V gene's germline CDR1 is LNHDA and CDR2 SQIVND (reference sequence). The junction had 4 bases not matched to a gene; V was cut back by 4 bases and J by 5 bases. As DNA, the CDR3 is TGTGCCAGTAGTAAGACAGGGTTGACTGAAGCTTTCTTT. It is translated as CASSKTGLTEAFF.